These 30 T cell receptor beta chains were sequenced from one sample in a study of T cell responses to AZD1222 COVID-19 vaccine. Assay: immunoSEQ multiplex PCR; the TCRdb copy retains only in-frame clones and omits some. The profile shows under 150,000 clones, 65% to 90% of them singletons. Sequences were derived from peripheral blood, sampled 28 days after the second AZD1222 dose. The receptors come from an adult who received the AZD1222 COVID-19 vaccine.

The chain employs TRBV7-2 and TRBJ2-5, with a weak D call TRBD2 (6 bases). CDR3 length equals 15 residues. Germline V gives CDR1 SGHTA, CDR2 FQGNSA. V lost 5 bases and J 5 bases, leaving 18 bases between the germline ends. Written as DNA, the CDR3 is TGTGCCAGCAGCCCCGGGCGGGGCGGTCAGGAGACCCAGTACTTC. Translated: CASSPGRGGQETQYF.

The CDR3 protein is CASSTKTGNQPQHF. The CDR3 bases are TGTGCCAGTAGCACCAAGACAGGCAATCAGCCCCAGCATTTT. The V call is TRBV19, the J call TRBJ1-5, with a possible D match to TRBD1 (5 bases). Germline V gene lookup returns CDR1 LNHDA and CDR2 SQIVND (reference sequence). The V gene lost 6 bases and the J gene lost 2 bases, with 11 bases spanning the gap. The CDR3 has 14 amino acids.

The chain carries TRBV18 and TRBJ2-6; 8 bases map to TRBD1. This CDR3 region has 17 residues. The junction had 8 bases not matched to a gene; V was cut back by 3 bases and J by 4 bases. Germline CDR1 reads KGHSH; CDR2 reads LQKENI. The CDR3 reads CASSPQDRGSGANVLTF. The CDR3 DNA reads TGTGCCAGCTCACCCCAAGACAGGGGTTCAGGGGCCAACGTCCTGACTTTC.

This rearrangement joins TRBV2 to TRBJ2-3; D unclear. V gave up 9 bases and J gave up 5 bases, with 9 bases separating them. This CDR3 spans 11 amino acids. The germline V gene has CDR1 SNHLY and CDR2 FYNNEI. The CDR3 region has the DNA TGTGCCAGTTATACCGGAGATACGCAGTATTTT. Protein sequence: CASYTGDTQYF.

V and J are TRBV7-2 and TRBJ1-1; D is undetermined. CDR1 and CDR2 (germline): SGHTA, FQGNSA. This CDR3 spans 14 amino acids. The germline V and J ends were trimmed by 4 bases and 0 bases, with 9 bases remaining between them. The CDR3: CASSSKPMNTEAFF. The DNA for the CDR3 is TGTGCCAGCAGCTCAAAACCAATGAACACTGAAGCTTTCTTT. Full variable domain (missing parts from reference TRBV7-2 and TRBJ1-1): GAGVSQSPSNKVTEKGKDVELRCDPISGHTALYWYRQSLGQGLEFLIYFQGNSAPDKSGLPSDRFSAERTGGSVSTLTIQRTQQEDSAVYLCASSSKPMNTEAFFGQGTRLTVV.

This clone was recorded a few times. J is TRBJ1-2 and V is TRBV15; D remains ambiguous. Germline V lookup: CDR1 LNHNV, CDR2 YYDKDF (reference sequence). CDR3 length: 14 residues. V was clipped by 6 bases and J by 1 base, with 12 bases between them. CDR3 coding DNA: TGTGCCACCAGTATGGAAAGGCGTAACTATGGCTACACCTTC. Its protein is CATSMERRNYGYTF.

The rearrangement links TRBV7-9 to TRBJ2-3, with 7 bases fitting TRBD1. V dropped 1 base and J dropped 6; count of bases not matched to a gene: 4. The CDR3 runs 14 residues. Per the germline V gene, CDR1 is SEHNR and CDR2 is FQNEAQ (reference sequence). In nucleotides, the CDR3 is TGTGCCAGCAGCTTAGACAGGGGATATGATACGCAGTATTTT. It yields the protein CASSLDRGYDTQYF.

The J gene is TRBJ1-5, the V gene TRBV19; 10 nucleotides match TRBD1. CDR1 is LNHDA and CDR2 is SQIVND in the germline V gene (reference sequence). This CDR3 is built from 14 residues. The ends lost 2 bases at V and 6 bases at J; junction bases unmatched: 1. This CDR3 is CASSIRQGAQPQHF. The CDR3 coding sequence is TGTGCCAGTAGTATAAGACAGGGGGCTCAGCCCCAGCATTTT.

CDR3 in DNA: TGTGCCAGCAGCTTAGAACTTGGGCAGAACTATGGCTACACCTTC. Amino acid sequence: CASSLELGQNYGYTF. The chain has TRBV7-2 and TRBJ1-2; D uncertain. CDR1 and CDR2 (germline): SGHTA, FQGNSA. Between the trimmed V and J ends, which lost 1 base and 2 bases, there was a span of 11 bases. This CDR3 is built from 15 residues.

The chain has TRBV18 and TRBJ1-2, with 8 nucleotides matching TRBD1. The J segment lost 4 bases and the V segment lost 4 bases, leaving 8 bases of the junction unmatched. Germline loops: CDR1 KGHSH, CDR2 LQKENI. CDR3 length: 15 amino acids. The CDR3 sequence: CASSLMTGDGYGYTF. CDR3 nucleotide sequence: TGTGCCAGCTCACTCATGACAGGGGATGGCTATGGCTACACCTTC.

A remark on this clone: Other DNA sequences in the sample encode the same CDR3. The CDR3 coding sequence is TGCAGCGTTGAAGATCCAGCGGGGGGCCTCACAGATACGCAGTATTTT. It specifies CSVEDPAGGLTDTQYF. The chain couples TRBV29-1 to TRBJ2-3, with 9 bases that match TRBD2. Germline-derived CDR1 and CDR2 are SQVTM and ANQGSEA. J was trimmed by 2 bases and V by 0 bases; bases with no gene match: 6. The CDR3 consists of 16 residues.

The chain carries TRBV10-3 and TRBJ1-1; D is unresolved. From germline, CDR1 is ENHRY and CDR2 SYGVKD. This CDR3 spans 13 amino acids. V gave up 6 bases and J gave up 4 bases, with 12 bases separating them. The CDR3 DNA sequence: TGTGCCATCAGGGAACGGGAGGGCACTGAAGCTTTCTTT. Its protein is CAIREREGTEAFF.

This rearrangement joins TRBV19 to TRBJ1-5, with no clear D. Germline CDR1 reads LNHDA; CDR2 reads SQIVND (reference sequence). The CDR3 runs 14 residues. V lost 11 bases and J 1 base, leaving 15 bases between the germline ends. The CDR3 sequence: CACGRLGSNQPQHF. The CDR3 coding sequence is TGTGCCTGCGGACGGTTGGGGAGCAATCAGCCCCAGCATTTT.

This rearrangement joins TRBV6-2 or TRBV6-3 to TRBJ1-3; D call uncertain. The CDR3 length is 16 residues. CDR1 and CDR2 (germline): MNHEY, SVGEGT. V was cut by 2 bases and J by 0 bases, with 11 bases left in between. The CDR3 sequence: CASSYRASLSGNTIYF. Here the CDR3 DNA reads TGTGCCAGCAGTTACCGGGCCAGCCTCTCTGGAAACACCATATATTTT.

The J gene is TRBJ2-7, the V gene TRBV28, with 10 bases fitting TRBD1. V was clipped by 5 bases and J by 0 bases; unmatched bases: 4. The CDR3 runs 15 residues. Germline V lookup: CDR1 MDHEN, CDR2 SYDVKM. The DNA for the CDR3 is TGTGCCAGCAGTGCGACAGGGGGCGGCTCCTACGAGCAGTACTTC. This gives the protein CASSATGGGSYEQYF. Together with reference TRBV28 and TRBJ2-7, the CDR3 gives the full variable domain: DVKVTQSSRYLVKRTGEKVFLECVQDMDHENMFWYRQDPGLGLRLIYFSYDVKMKEKGDIPEGYSVSREKKERFSLILESASTNQTSMYLCASSATGGGSYEQYFGPGTRLTVT.

V is TRBV19 and J is TRBJ2-5, with D perhaps TRBD1 (5 bases). Germline V gene sequence: CDR1 LNHDA, CDR2 SQIVND (reference sequence). The germline V and J ends were trimmed by 3 bases and 5 bases, with 16 bases remaining between them. The CDR3 is 15 amino acids. This CDR3 reads CASSIGQGMGETQYF. CDR3 DNA sequence: TGTGCCAGTAGTATCGGGCAGGGCATGGGGGAGACCCAGTACTTC.

This chain joins TRBV5-6 and TRBJ1-1; D possibly corresponds to TRBD1 (6 bases). V was shortened by 3 bases and J by 5 bases, with 11 bases between the two germline ends. Per germline, CDR1 SGHDT and CDR2 YYEEEE. CDR3 size: 13 residues. CDR3 protein: CASSYRVLTEAFF. As DNA, the CDR3 is TGTGCCAGCAGCTACAGGGTATTGACTGAAGCTTTCTTT.

The rearrangement uses TRBV10-3 and TRBJ2-3; D is ambiguous. The CDR3 is 15 residues long. Germline V gene lookup returns CDR1 ENHRY and CDR2 SYGVKD. V shed 6 bases and J shed 0 bases, with 13 bases lying between them. CDR3: CAIRAGIVSTDTQYF. CDR3 bases: TGTGCCATCAGGGCAGGCATCGTTAGCACAGATACGCAGTATTTT.

The chain uses TRBV30 and TRBJ1-4; D call uncertain. Germline V CDR1 and CDR2: GTSNPN, SVGIG (reference sequence). This CDR3 contains 11 residues. V was trimmed by 4 bases and J by 5 bases, leaving 5 bases between them. CDR3 bases: TGTGCCTGGAAAGGGAATGAAAAACTGTTTTTT. Its translation: CAWKGNEKLFF. Based on the CDR3 plus reference TRBV30 and TRBJ1-4, the full variable domain is SQTIHQWPATLVQPVGSPLSLECTVEGTSNPNLYWYRQAAGRGLQLLFYSVGIGQISSEVPQNLSASRPQDRQFILSSKKLLLSDSGFYLCAWKGNEKLFFGSGTQLSVL.

For the CDR3, the DNA is TGTGCCAGCTCCCCCATCCCTTCAACTAATGAAAAACTGTTTTTT. Encoded protein: CASSPIPSTNEKLFF. The chain has TRBV18 and TRBJ1-4; D gene ambiguous. Trimming removed 6 bases at V and 0 bases at J, with 11 bases between. Germline V gives CDR1 KGHSH, CDR2 LQKENI. This CDR3 contains 15 residues.

V is TRBV11-1 and J is TRBJ2-7, with 7 nucleotides matching TRBD1. The ends lost 4 bases at V and 0 bases at J; junction bases unmatched: 9. Germline V gives CDR1 SGHAT, CDR2 FQDESV (reference sequence). The CDR3 spans 16 residues. The DNA for the CDR3 is TGTGCCAGCAGCTCATGGACAGGCAGGAGCTCCTACGAGCAGTACTTC. Its translation is CASSSWTGRSSYEQYF. Full variable domain (remainder filled in from reference TRBV11-1 and TRBJ2-7): EAEVAQSPRYKITEKSQAVAFWCDPISGHATLYWYRQILGQGPELLVQFQDESVVDDSQLPKDRFSAERLKGVDSTLKIQPAELGDSAMYLCASSSWTGRSSYEQYFGPGTRLTVT.

This chain uses TRBV3-1 (or the pseudogene TRBV3-2) with TRBJ2-1, with 9 bases matching TRBD2. Germline V CDR1 and CDR2: LGHDT, YNNKEL (reference sequence). The CDR3 extends over 16 amino acids. The V segment lost 4 bases and the J segment 8 bases; nucleotides outside the gene matches: 12. The CDR3 here is CASSPPRGGGADEQFF. In nucleotides, the CDR3 is TGTGCCAGCAGCCCCCCACGAGGCGGGGGGGCCGATGAGCAGTTCTTC.

J is TRBJ1-2 and V is TRBV9; TRBD1 aligns across 9 bases. The V gene's germline CDR1 is SGDLS and CDR2 YYNGEE. The CDR3 contains 14 residues. With V trimmed by 3 bases and J by 7 bases, 7 bases remained unmatched. This CDR3 reads CASSAIQGAGGYTF. The CDR3 DNA reads as TGTGCCAGCAGCGCTATACAGGGGGCAGGTGGCTACACCTTC.

The CDR3 spells CASSPNGFGDTQYF. The CDR3 DNA reads TGTGCCAGCTCACCTAACGGGTTCGGAGATACGCAGTATTTT. The gene calls are TRBV18 and TRBJ2-3, with unresolved D. The germline gives CDR1 KGHSH, CDR2 LQKENI. V lost 3 bases and J 5 bases, leaving 12 bases between the germline ends. This CDR3 contains 14 residues.

In the case of this clone: A clone one base away is much larger, so this may be a read error. The chain uses TRBV9 and TRBJ2-5; 9 positions agree with TRBD2. V shed 10 bases and J 2 bases; nucleotides not matched to a gene: 18. Germline CDR1 SGDLS, CDR2 YYNGEE. The CDR3 has 17 amino acids. As DNA, the CDR3 is TGTGCCCGCTGCGTATGGCGGGGGGGTCCCTTACAAGAGACCCAGTACTTC. This codes for CARCVWRGGPLQETQYF. The complete variable domain, with remaining parts taken from reference TRBV9 and TRBJ2-5, reads DSGVTQTPKHLITATGQRVTLRCSPRSGDLSVYWYQQSLDQGLQFLIQYYNGEERAKGNILERFSAQQFPDLHSELNLSSLELGDSALYFCARCVWRGGPLQETQYFGPGTRLLVL.

The rearrangement joins TRBV5-1 to TRBJ1-5; D may be TRBD1 (5 bases). Germline values: CDR1 SGHRS, CDR2 YFSETQ. The CDR3 runs 18 residues. Trimming took 0 bases from V and 4 from J, leaving 20 bases between them. CDR3 residues: CASSLAPSSVTVNQPQHF. The CDR3 nucleotides are TGCGCCAGCAGCTTGGCCCCCTCTTCCGTGACAGTGAATCAGCCCCAGCATTTT.

This chain links TRBV30 with TRBJ1-6, with a tentative D call TRBD1 (5 bases). The CDR3 has 11 residues. Germline values: CDR1 GTSNPN, CDR2 SVGIG (reference sequence). Trimming left V 7 bases short and J 10 bases short, with 11 bases between. The CDR3 region has the DNA TGTGCCTCAAGGGGAGGATCACCCCTCCACTTT. It codes for CASRGGSPLHF.

This chain uses TRBV3-1 (or the pseudogene TRBV3-2) with TRBJ1-1; D is uncertain. V shed 5 bases and J shed 0 bases, with 10 bases lying between them. This CDR3 is built from 14 residues. CDR1 and CDR2 from the germline V gene are LGHDT and YNNKEL (reference sequence). The CDR3 bases are TGTGCCAGCAGCTATTCCATAATGAACACTGAAGCTTTCTTT. It codes for CASSYSIMNTEAFF.

The chain uses TRBV5-1 and TRBJ1-2; D is unresolved. Germline CDR1 SGHRS, CDR2 YFSETQ. This CDR3 region has 13 residues. The ends were cut back, 4 bases at V and 2 bases at J, with 9 bases in the middle. CDR3 bases: TGCGCCAGCAGCCCACTTGGGAACTATGGCTACACCTTC. Translated: CASSPLGNYGYTF.

The V and J genes are TRBV18 and TRBJ1-1; D unclear. CDR3 length: 14 amino acids. Deletions cut 3 bases from V and 3 bases from J, with 11 bases between. Germline V gives CDR1 KGHSH, CDR2 LQKENI. The CDR3 sequence: CASSPLGRDTEAFF. CDR3 in DNA: TGTGCCAGCTCACCTTTAGGGAGGGACACTGAAGCTTTCTTT.